This T cell receptor (beta chain) was captured in a study of cytomegalovirus exposure and HLA in healthy donors. The junction had 9 bases not matched to a gene; V was cut back by 0 bases and J by 6 bases. Germline V lookup: CDR1 GTSNPN, CDR2 SVGIG (reference sequence). The CDR3 sequence is 15 residues long. The primer mix had 60 Vbeta and 13 Jbeta primers. Here immunoSEQ multiplex PCR was the method, and the copy in TCRdb shows in-frame clones only, minus some. The data include around 26,000 clones; the top ten clones carry roughly a sixth. The sample was PBMCs. This TCR was sampled from a male donor in good health and CMV-seropositive. This chain links TRBV30 with TRBJ1-2, with TRBD1 matching over 8 bases. The CDR3 protein is CAWSVQGGASHGYTF. The CDR3 region has the DNA TGTGCCTGGAGTGTACAGGGGGGGGCCTCGCATGGCTACACCTTC.